These 12 T cell receptor beta chains were sequenced from one sample in a study of blood T cells in healthy people across ages. Primers used in a second PCR of about 6 to 12 cycles were a sample-barcoded 5' primer and a J-beta primer mix. One entry per CDR3 protein, called by TCRdb with MiXCR from the 5' RACE reads. The sample has around 850,000 distinct CDR3 sequences, under 40% seen once. Sequenced material: blood. These TCRs come from a man between 18 and 35 years old in good health.

The chain uses TRBV30 and TRBJ2-7; unclear D gene. This CDR3 contains 13 residues. V lost 2 bases and J lost 2, with 10 bases in between. Germline CDR1 GTSNPN, CDR2 SVGIG (reference sequence). The CDR3 spells CAWSFGTTYEQYF. As DNA, the CDR3 is TGTGCCTGGAGTTTTGGCACGACCTACGAGCAGTACTTC.

On this clonotype itself: A much larger clone lies a single base off, so this may be a read error. DNA for the CDR3: TGTGCCAGCAGTGGAGGACGGCAGGTATCCGGCTGCACCTTC. As protein: CASSGGRQVSGCTF. The J gene is TRBJ1-2, the V gene TRBV25-1, with unresolved D. Germline-derived CDR1 and CDR2 are MGHDK and SYGVNS. The CDR3 runs to 14 residues.

The sample holds a few counts of this clonotype. The chain combines TRBV10-3 with TRBJ2-3; no firm D call. The V and J ends lost 0 bases and 2 bases respectively, with 6 bases between them. The V gene's germline CDR1 is ENHRY and CDR2 SYGVKD. The CDR3 is 14 residues long. The DNA of the CDR3 is TGTGCCATCAGTGAGTCGGGGTTCACAGATACGCAGTATTTT. Translating gives CAISESGFTDTQYF.

The table lists this clonotype with many counts. The gene calls are TRBV12-3 or TRBV12-4 and TRBJ1-5, with a possible D match to TRBD1 (5 bases). Trimming shortened V by 7 bases and J by 7 bases, and 11 bases separated the two germline ends. The CDR3 is 12 residues long. CDR3 DNA sequence: TGTGCCAGCATCATGGGGGGGCAGCCCCAGCATTTT. This sequence encodes CASIMGGQPQHF.

This clonotype was observed at least ten times. The rearrangement joins TRBV20-1 to TRBJ2-7, with D tentatively TRBD1 (6 bases). The germline V gene has CDR1 DFQATT and CDR2 SNEGSKA (reference sequence). The V end was cut by 5 bases, the J end by 7 bases, with 15 bases between. This CDR3 contains 12 residues. This CDR3 is CSAPAWDNEQYF. DNA of the CDR3: TGCAGTGCTCCGGCCTGGGACAATGAGCAGTACTTC.

CDR3 coding DNA: TGCAGTGCAGCAAGACCGGGCCTCGCGGATCAGCCCCAGCATTTT. This translates into CSAARPGLADQPQHF. This sequence joins TRBV20-1 and TRBJ1-5; D remains unclear. This CDR3 is 15 amino acids long. CDR1 is DFQATT and CDR2 is SNEGSKA in the germline V gene (reference sequence). V was pared by 6 bases and J by 5 bases, with 20 bases between.

The chain links TRBV2 to TRBJ2-3; weak D call: TRBD1 (5 bases). Trimming took 4 bases from V and 9 from J, leaving 14 bases between them. CDR1 is SNHLY, CDR2 FYNNEI, per germline. The CDR3 extends over 13 amino acids. The CDR3 is CASSGVGEGTQYF. CDR3 in DNA: TGTGCCAGCAGTGGGGTAGGGGAAGGGACGCAGTATTTT. Combining the CDR3 with reference TRBV2 and TRBJ2-3 gives the whole variable domain EPEVTQTPSHQVTQMGQEVILRCVPISNHLYFYWYRQILGQKVEFLVSFYNNEISEKSEIFDDQFSVERPDGSNFTLKIRSTKLEDSAMYFCASSGVGEGTQYFGPGTRLTVL.

This clonotype has a handful of counts. The chain employs TRBV29-1 and TRBJ1-1; D is unresolved. Germline V CDR1 and CDR2: SQVTM, ANQGSEA. CDR3 length: 10 residues. The V gene lost 7 bases and the J gene lost 1 base, with 4 bases spanning the gap. The CDR3 coding sequence is TGCAGCGCCGCGAACACTGAAGCTTTCTTT. This translates into CSAANTEAFF.

V usage is TRBV12-3 or TRBV12-4 and J usage is TRBJ1-4, with 8 bases fitting TRBD1. CDR3 size: 17 residues. V lost 1 base and J lost 8; bases outside the gene matches: 12. CDR3: CASSLDSTGVRREKLFF. CDR3 DNA: TGTGCCAGCAGTTTAGACTCGACAGGGGTTAGAAGGGAAAAACTGTTTTTT.

This chain connects TRBV28 to TRBJ2-7; weak D call: TRBD2 (5 bases). V lost 6 bases and J lost 3, with 15 bases in between. CDR3 length equals 14 residues. From germline, CDR1 is MDHEN and CDR2 SYDVKM. Here the CDR3 reads CASSTPGFYYEQYF. The CDR3 nucleotides are TGTGCCAGCAGCACCCCGGGATTTTACTACGAGCAGTACTTC. Full variable domain (remainder filled in from reference TRBV28 and TRBJ2-7): DVKVTQSSRYLVKRTGEKVFLECVQDMDHENMFWYRQDPGLGLRLIYFSYDVKMKEKGDIPEGYSVSREKKERFSLILESASTNQTSMYLCASSTPGFYYEQYFGPGTRLTVT.

The CDR3 coding sequence is TGCGCCAGCAGCCAAGAAGGGGCCGGAGGGTCCCATGAGCAGTACTTC. Its translation is CASSQEGAGGSHEQYF. The V call is TRBV4-1, the J call TRBJ2-5; D is possibly TRBD2 (6 bases). The V end was cut by 0 bases, the J end by 11 bases, with 22 bases between. This CDR3 region has 16 residues. CDR1 is MGHRA and CDR2 is YSYEKL in the germline V gene.

The rearrangement links TRBV5-1 to TRBJ1-1, with a weak D call TRBD1 (5 bases). CDR1 is SGHRS and CDR2 is YFSETQ in the germline V gene. The V gene lost 4 bases and the J gene lost 1 base, with 20 bases spanning the gap. There are 17 residues in the CDR3. The chain's CDR3 is CASSRIKQASKNTEAFF. The CDR3 coding sequence is TGCGCCAGCAGCCGAATTAAACAGGCCTCTAAGAACACTGAAGCTTTCTTT.